The rows below give T cell receptor beta chains drawn from one sample of a study of CD8 T cells in ankylosing spondylitis. TCRdb used MiXCR to reprocess the 5' RACE reads, holding one entry per CDR3 protein. The data hold hundreds of thousands of distinct CDR3 sequences, with around 25% observed a single time. The material sequenced was blood, either unsorted or a sorted T cell fraction (not recorded which). The origin of the receptors is a male donor with ankylosing spondylitis or in good health (not recorded which). Both conserved end residues are part of each CDR3. The D gene is left open where the match is weak. Only part of the rows carry a size: once, few, many, or a class if the clone is expanded.

TRBJ2-3 TRBD2 few TRBV9 TGTGCCAGCAGCTCAGCGGGAGCTCGCACAGATACGCAGTATTTT CASSSAGARTDTQYF
TRBJ1-1 - - TRBV20-1 TGCAGTGCTAGTCCCAGGGGAAAGAACACTGAAGCTTTCTTT CSASPRGKNTEAFF
TRBJ2-1 TRBD2 many TRBV27 TGTGCCAGCAGTTTAGGGCTTAGCGGGAGCAATGAGCAGTTCTTC CASSLGLSGSNEQFF
TRBJ2-3 TRBD2 many TRBV9 TGTGCCAGCAGCGCTTTGGCGGGAGGGAGCACAGATACGCAGTATTTT CASSALAGGSTDTQYF
TRBJ2-1 - many TRBV20-1 TGCAGTGCAACTTCCGGCGGACGTAACAATGAGCAGTTCTTC CSATSGGRNNEQFF
TRBJ2-7 - many TRBV25-1 TGTGCCAGCAGTGTTTCCAGCCGCGCCTACGAGCAGTACTTC CASSVSSRAYEQYF
TRBJ1-5 - - TRBV19 TGTGCCAGTAGTACCTTAAATGAGTGCAAGACCCAGCATTTT CASSTLNECKTQHF
TRBJ1-1 - many TRBV29-1 TGCAGCGTTGTTGTCGGTGAAGCTTTCTTT CSVVVGEAFF
TRBJ2-3 TRBD1 - TRBV5-1 TGCGCCAGCAGCACGGACAGGGGGCGAGATACGCAGTATTTT CASSTDRGRDTQYF
TRBJ1-2 - few TRBV20-1 TGCAGTGCTAGCCAGGGGTATACCTATGGCTACACCTTC CSASQGYTYGYTF
TRBJ1-6 - many TRBV12-3/TRBV12-4 TGTGCCAGCAGTTTCTGGAATTCACCCCTCCACTTT CASSFWNSPLHF
TRBJ1-2 - many TRBV4-3 TGCGCCAGCAGCCCCGTTGTAGGCAGGGCGGAAGGCTACACCTTC CASSPVVGRAEGYTF
TRBJ2-1 - many TRBV7-9 TGTGCCAGCAGCCCCGACAGGCACGACAATGAGCAGTTCTTC CASSPDRHDNEQFF
TRBJ1-1 - many TRBV6-5 TGTGCCAGCAGTTACTCGTCTATGAACGGGGCTACTGAAGCTTTCTTT CASSYSSMNGATEAFF
TRBJ2-5 - many TRBV20-1 TGCAGTGCTCGCGCGTACCAAGAGACCCAGTACTTC CSARAYQETQYF
TRBJ2-1 - many TRBV15 TGTGCCACCAGCAGAGAGAAAAGTGGGCGGAACTCCTACAATGAGCAGTTCTTC CATSREKSGRNSYNEQFF
TRBJ2-1 TRBD1 many TRBV9 TGTGCCAGCAGCGTAGCAGGACAGGGCGCCAATGAGCAGTTCTTC CASSVAGQGANEQFF
TRBJ2-1 TRBD2 - TRBV11-1 TGTGCCAGCAGCCCTCATCCGGGACTAGCGGGAGTAGCCCCTAGGGACAATGAGCAGTTCTTC CASSPHPGLAGVAPRDNEQFF
TRBJ2-7 TRBD2 many TRBV20-1 TGCAGTGCTAGAGATACGGCTAGCGGATCCTACGAGCAGTACTTC CSARDTASGSYEQYF
TRBJ1-6 - - TRBV20-1 TGCAGTGCTAGAGAAGTAGCCAAATCACCCCTCCACTTT CSAREVAKSPLHF
TRBJ2-5 - many TRBV6-5 TGTGCCAGCAGTGGAGATGGGGAGACCCAGTACTTC CASSGDGETQYF
TRBJ2-1 - many TRBV9 TGTGCCAGCAGCGTAACTAGCACGGGCAATGAGCAGTTCTTC CASSVTSTGNEQFF
TRBJ2-1 - many TRBV28 TGTGCCAGCAGTTTATTCTCTGAGCAGTTCTTC CASSLFSEQFF
TRBJ2-5 - many TRBV29-1 TGCAGCGTTATGGATGGCCAAGAGACCCAGTACTTC CSVMDGQETQYF
TRBJ1-2 - many TRBV12-3/TRBV12-4 TGTGCCAGCAGTTCCAGGGGCTATGGCTACACCTTC CASSSRGYGYTF
TRBJ2-2 - - TRBV5-1 TGCGCCAGCAGCCCCCTTAGCGGAAAAAACACCGGGGAGCTGTTTTTT CASSPLSGKNTGELFF
TRBJ2-7 TRBD1 many TRBV28 TGTGCCAGCAGTTCCGGGACAGGGTTCTCCTACGAGCAGTACTTC CASSSGTGFSYEQYF
TRBJ2-4 TRBD2 few TRBV2 TGTGCCAGCAGTTCTCTAGCGGGAGTTCGCAAAAACATTCAGTACTTC CASSSLAGVRKNIQYF
TRBJ2-7 - - TRBV10-3 TGTGCCACCGGATATCAGGATTCCTACGAGCAGTACTTC CATGYQDSYEQYF
TRBJ2-1 TRBD2 many TRBV24-1 TGTGCCACCTCCGGGGAGGGCTCCTACAATGAGCAGTTCTTC CATSGEGSYNEQFF
TRBJ2-3 TRBD2 few TRBV12-3/TRBV12-4 TGTGCCAGCAGTCTTCGGGGCGGGAGGGCAGATACGCAGTATTTT CASSLRGGRADTQYF
TRBJ1-5 - - TRBV11-1 TGTGCCAGCAGCTCCGGGCTCGAGAATCAGCCCCAGCATTTT CASSSGLENQPQHF
TRBJ2-1 TRBD2 - TRBV7-8 TGTGCCAGCAGCTTAAGGGCTAGCGGGAGCCAGTACAATGAGCAGTTCTTC CASSLRASGSQYNEQFF
TRBJ2-2 - - TRBV7-3 TGTGCCAGCAGCCCCGGACCCGGGGAGCTGTTTTTT CASSPGPGELFF
TRBJ2-5 TRBD2 few TRBV20-1 TGCAGTGCTTGGACTAGCGAGGCGTCCCAGTACTTC CSAWTSEASQYF
TRBJ2-7 TRBD1 once TRBV5-1 TGCGCCAGCAGCCGGGACAGGGACATCTACGAGCAGTACTTC CASSRDRDIYEQYF
TRBJ2-3 - many TRBV29-1 TGCAGCGTGTCGACAGGGGAGGGAGATACGCAGTATTTT CSVSTGEGDTQYF
TRBJ2-1 - many TRBV5-1 TGCGCCAGCAGCTTGGCAGGGCTTTATGAGCAGTTCTTC CASSLAGLYEQFF
TRBJ2-1 TRBD2 many TRBV20-1 TGCAGTGCTATACTAGCGGGAGGGCGGAATGAGCAGTTCTTC CSAILAGGRNEQFF
TRBJ2-5 - many TRBV18 TGTGCCAGCTCACCAGAGGTGGAGACCCAGTACTTC CASSPEVETQYF
TRBJ2-3 - - TRBV6-5 TGTGCCAGCAGTTCACAGACAGGTGCAGATACGCAGTATTTT CASSSQTGADTQYF
TRBJ2-1 - once TRBV12-3/TRBV12-4 TGTGCCAGCAGTTTTTGGGAGTGGGTATCCTACAATGAGCAGTTCTTC CASSFWEWVSYNEQFF
TRBJ2-1 TRBD1 many TRBV29-1 TGCAGCGCTGAACCCGGGGACAGGGACTACAATGAGCAGTTCTTC CSAEPGDRDYNEQFF
TRBJ2-1 TRBD2 many TRBV5-1 TGCGCCAGCAGCCAAGCGGGAGGAGGGAAAAATGAGCAGTTCTTC CASSQAGGGKNEQFF
TRBJ2-7 TRBD1 many TRBV29-1 TGCAGCGTTAGGACAGGGAGCTCCTACGAGCAGTACTTC CSVRTGSSYEQYF
TRBJ2-5 - few TRBV20-1 TGCAGTGCAAGGACCCCCGGGGTCCAAGAGACCCAGTACTTC CSARTPGVQETQYF
TRBJ1-1 TRBD1 many TRBV12-3/TRBV12-4 TGTGCCAGCAGTCTCACAGGGGTTGGGACTGAAGCTTTCTTT CASSLTGVGTEAFF
TRBJ1-5 - - TRBV6-1 TGTGCCAGCAGTCAGGACATTGGGTTGGGTCAGCCCCAGCATTTT CASSQDIGLGQPQHF